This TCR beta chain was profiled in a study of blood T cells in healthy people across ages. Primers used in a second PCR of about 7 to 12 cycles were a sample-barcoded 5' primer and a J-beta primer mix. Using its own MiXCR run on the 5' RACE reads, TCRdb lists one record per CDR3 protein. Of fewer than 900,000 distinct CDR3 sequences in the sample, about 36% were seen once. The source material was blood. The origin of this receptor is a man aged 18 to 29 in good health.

The CDR3 is CASSSPTGPHPTDTQYF. The CDR3 bases are TGTGCCAGCAGTTCCCCGACAGGGCCCCACCCCACAGATACGCAGTATTTT. J is TRBJ2-3 and V is TRBV28, with 7 bases matching TRBD1. The CDR3 spans 17 residues. CDR1 MDHEN and CDR2 SYDVKM come from the germline V gene. V lost 4 bases to trimming and J lost 2 bases; unmatched junction nucleotides: 12.